The subject of this entry is one T cell receptor beta chain. This specimen belongs to a study of chemoradiotherapy in HPV16-positive cancers. Sequenced by immunoSEQ multiplex PCR; TCRdb stores in-frame clones only, minus some. Of 30,000 to 40,000 clones listed, about 92% are singletons. The CDR3 has 18 amino acids. Trimming removed 4 bases from V and 1 base from J; junction bases left unmatched: 14. The V gene's germline CDR1 is SQVTM and CDR2 ANQGSEA. This TCR was sampled from a human donor with HPV-associated anogenital cancer. The gene calls are TRBV29-1 and TRBJ2-5; TRBD1 matches 11 bases. The sample was blood, taken from a patient who underwent chemoradiotherapy. CDR3 protein: CSVVIGQGARISQETQYF. DNA for the CDR3: TGCAGCGTTGTAATCGGACAGGGGGCCCGAATCTCCCAAGAGACCCAGTACTTC.